This TCR beta chain was recorded in a study of CD8 T cells in ankylosing spondylitis. This clonotype was seen many times. With molecular barcodes, quantitative 5'-RACE was used to make the TCR beta libraries. Via MiXCR, TCRdb re-called the 5' RACE reads, giving one row per CDR3 protein. Among under 120,000 distinct CDR3 sequences listed, around 24% were seen once. The CDR3 runs 14 residues. V dropped 3 bases and J dropped 9; count of bases not matched to a gene: 5. The germline CDR1 and CDR2 sequences are LNHDA and SQIVND (reference sequence). This rearrangement joins TRBV19 to TRBJ2-1; the match to TRBD1 covers 10 bases. The sequenced sample was synovial fluid, either unsorted or a sorted T cell fraction (not recorded which). The source of this sequence is a male donor with ankylosing spondylitis. The CDR3 DNA reads TGTGCCAGTAGTATCTGGGACAGGGGTAGTGAGCAGTTCTTC. Residues: CASSIWDRGSEQFF. The full variable domain, with the rest looked up from reference TRBV19 and TRBJ2-1, is DGGITQSPKYLFRKEGQNVTLSCEQNLNHDAMYWYRQDPGQGLRLIYYSQIVNDFQKGDIAEGYSVSREKKESFPLTVTSAQKNPTAFYLCASSIWDRGSEQFFGPGTRLTVL.